This paragraph reports one T cell receptor (beta chain). Its cognate antigen has yet to be identified. All participants were free of acute infectious disease and in good physical condition. For droplet-based sequencing, live CSF cells were sorted with a live/dead marker. To pellet immune cells, CSF obtained by lumbar puncture was centrifuged at 300g. CSF samples were checked for red blood cells, and any sample contaminated with blood was excluded. CSF cells were cryopreserved by placing the cells in freezing medium, freezing the cells overnight at -80 degrees C, and then storing the cells in liquid nitrogen. Before analysis, CSF samples were stored for less than seven months. The sample originates from a study of CD8 T cells in cerebrospinal fluid in Alzheimer's disease (dated by TCRdb to about 2020). Study-level background: The study used two single-cell methods, plate-based nested PCR sequencing and droplet-based sequencing, to evaluate clonal expansion of CSF T cells. The droplet-based CSF comparison of patients and controls included roughly 10 healthy controls (about 11,000 cells) and roughly 10 patients with MCI or Alzheimer's disease (more than 10,000 cells). The CSF gene-expression analysis, which included patients with Parkinson's disease, covered a total of roughly 25 samples. This study tested whether clonally expanded T cells could be found in cerebrospinal fluid from healthy elderly individuals and from patients with neurodegenerative disease. General study outcomes and caveats: The EBV-specific clones were neither the most highly expanded clones nor enriched among patients. Only samples with detectable clones (roughly eleven healthy, 5 MCI, 5 AD, 6 PD) were included in the overall clonality comparison. The largest CSF clone made up a higher percentage of TCRs in patients with MCI or Alzheimer's disease than in controls. When the data were pooled, 4 of 6 Alzheimer's patients but only 1 of 10 healthy subjects had a highly expanded clone, defined as one making up at least 3% of TCRs. Finding EBV-specific TCRs in CSF, the authors cautioned, does not establish a causal link between EBV and Alzheimer's disease.

The method was 10x single-cell sequencing. Profiling of CSF cells was done with 10X Genomics single-cell V(D)J and 5' gene-expression libraries. An Illumina NextSeq550 was used to sequence CSF single-cell TCR libraries. The original methods were these. After V(D)J reads were mapped to the vdj-GRCh38 alts ensemble 2.0.0 reference, the Cell Ranger vdj pipeline was used to analyse the reads. Clonotypes were defined as cell barcodes sharing the same set of productive CDR3 nucleotide sequences. Clonotype information was added to Seurat v3.0 gene-expression metadata to link clonality with transcriptional profiles. Any CSF cell with more than 1,800 genes, more than 7,500 UMIs or more than 10% mitochondrial reads was removed. To identify TCRs with known antigen specificity, CDR3-beta sequences were compared against VDJdb. Clone sharing was examined by network analysis using the R package qgraph, in which only TCRs with complete alpha and beta chains were included. One entry per CDR3 protein sequence results from the TCRdb reprocessing of the reads, with DNA left out. Clone size and V and J calls follow TCRdb, not the original study. The sample table holds over a thousand distinct CDR3 sequences. The top ten constitute less than 9.5% of the sample.

Sequenced: cerebrospinal fluid. This receptor was taken from a human donor in good health.

The CDR3 loop reads CASRAEGEQYF. The rearrangement combines TRBV10-2 with TRBJ2-7; TCRdb proposes TRBD2, but this gene call is untestable without DNA. CDR1 and CDR2, looked up from the germline V gene, are WSHSY and SAAADI. There are 11 amino acids in the CDR3, from cysteine to phenylalanine inclusive. No DNA has been recorded.